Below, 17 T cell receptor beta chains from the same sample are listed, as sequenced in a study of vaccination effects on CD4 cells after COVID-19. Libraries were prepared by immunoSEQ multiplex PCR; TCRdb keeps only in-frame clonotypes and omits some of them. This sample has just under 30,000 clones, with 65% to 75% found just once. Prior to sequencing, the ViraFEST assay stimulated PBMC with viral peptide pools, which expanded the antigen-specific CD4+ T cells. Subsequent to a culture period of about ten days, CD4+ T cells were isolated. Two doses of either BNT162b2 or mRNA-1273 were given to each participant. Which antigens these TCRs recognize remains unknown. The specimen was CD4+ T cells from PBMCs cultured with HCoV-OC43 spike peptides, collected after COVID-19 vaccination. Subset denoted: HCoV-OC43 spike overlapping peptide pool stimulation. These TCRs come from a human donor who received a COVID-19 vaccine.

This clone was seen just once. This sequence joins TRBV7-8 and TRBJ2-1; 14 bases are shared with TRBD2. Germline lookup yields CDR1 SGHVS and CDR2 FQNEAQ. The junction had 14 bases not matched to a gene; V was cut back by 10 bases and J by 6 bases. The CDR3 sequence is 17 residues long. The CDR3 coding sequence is TGTGCCACCCAGACTAGCGGGGGGGCCGGTCCTCCCAATGAGCAGTTCTTC. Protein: CATQTSGGAGPPNEQFF.

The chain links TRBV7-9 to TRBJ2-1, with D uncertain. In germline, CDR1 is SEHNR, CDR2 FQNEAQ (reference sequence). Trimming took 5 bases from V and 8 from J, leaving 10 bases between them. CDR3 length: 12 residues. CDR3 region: CASSIGSYEQFF. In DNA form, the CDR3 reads TGTGCCAGCAGCATAGGGTCGTATGAGCAGTTCTTC. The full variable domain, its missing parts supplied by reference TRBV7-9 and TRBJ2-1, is DTGVSQNPRHKITKRGQNVTFRCDPISEHNRLYWYRQTLGQGPEFLTYFQNEAQLEKSRLLSDRFSAERPKGSFSTLEIQRTEQGDSAMYLCASSIGSYEQFFGPGTRLTVL.

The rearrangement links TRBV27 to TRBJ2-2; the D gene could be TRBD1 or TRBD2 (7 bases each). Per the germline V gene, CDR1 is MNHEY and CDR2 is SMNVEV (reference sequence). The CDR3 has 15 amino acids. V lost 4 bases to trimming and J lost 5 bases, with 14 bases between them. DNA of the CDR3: TGTGCCAGCAGTTGGGAGGGGGCGCTAACCGGGGAGCTGTTTTTT. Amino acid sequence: CASSWEGALTGELFF.

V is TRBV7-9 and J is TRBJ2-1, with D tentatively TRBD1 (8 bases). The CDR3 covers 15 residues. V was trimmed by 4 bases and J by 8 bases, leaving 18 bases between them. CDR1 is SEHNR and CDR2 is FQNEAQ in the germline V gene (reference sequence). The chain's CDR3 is CASSSRDTGGDEQFF. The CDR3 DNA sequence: TGTGCCAGCAGCTCAAGGGACACAGGGGGGGATGAGCAGTTCTTC.

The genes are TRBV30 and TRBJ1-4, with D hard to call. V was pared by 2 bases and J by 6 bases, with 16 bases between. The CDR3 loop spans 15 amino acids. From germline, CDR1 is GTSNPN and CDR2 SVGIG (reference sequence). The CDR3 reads CAWSPRVGRDEKLFF. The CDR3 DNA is TGTGCCTGGAGTCCCCGGGTGGGGAGGGATGAAAAACTGTTTTTT.

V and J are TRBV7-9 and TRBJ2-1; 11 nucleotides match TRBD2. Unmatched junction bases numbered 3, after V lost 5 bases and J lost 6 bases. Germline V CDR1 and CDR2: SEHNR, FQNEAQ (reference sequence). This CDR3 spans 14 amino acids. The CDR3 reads CASSPGTSGNEQFF. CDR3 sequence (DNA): TGTGCCAGCAGCCCGGGGACTAGCGGCAATGAGCAGTTCTTC.

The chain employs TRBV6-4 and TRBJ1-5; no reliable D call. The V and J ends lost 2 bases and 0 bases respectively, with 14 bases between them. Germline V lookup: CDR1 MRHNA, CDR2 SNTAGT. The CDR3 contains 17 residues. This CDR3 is CASSDLPFWYSNQPQHF. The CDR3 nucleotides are TGTGCCAGCAGTGACCTCCCTTTTTGGTATAGCAATCAGCCCCAGCATTTT.

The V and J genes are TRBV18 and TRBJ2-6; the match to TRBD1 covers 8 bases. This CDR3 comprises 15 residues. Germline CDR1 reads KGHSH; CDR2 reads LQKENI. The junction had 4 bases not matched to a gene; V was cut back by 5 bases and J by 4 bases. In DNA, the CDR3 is TGTGCCAGCTCAACAGGGGGTACGGGGGCCAACGTCCTGACTTTC. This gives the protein CASSTGGTGANVLTF.

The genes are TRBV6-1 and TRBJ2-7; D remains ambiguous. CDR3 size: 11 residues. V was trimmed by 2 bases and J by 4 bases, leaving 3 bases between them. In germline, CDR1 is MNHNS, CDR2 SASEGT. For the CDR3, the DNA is TGTGCCAGCAGTGAACCATACGAGCAGTACTTC. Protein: CASSEPYEQYF.

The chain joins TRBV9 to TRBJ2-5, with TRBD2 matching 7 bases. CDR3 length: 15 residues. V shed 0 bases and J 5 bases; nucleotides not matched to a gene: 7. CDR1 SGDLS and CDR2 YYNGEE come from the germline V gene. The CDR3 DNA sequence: TGTGCCAGCAGCGTAGGTGGGAGGGCCTCGGAGACCCAGTACTTC. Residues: CASSVGGRASETQYF.

The CDR3 sequence: CASSQDPSGRRNEQFF. The CDR3, as DNA: TGCGCCAGCAGCCAAGATCCTAGCGGGAGGAGAAATGAGCAGTTCTTC. The V gene is TRBV4-1, the J gene TRBJ2-1, with TRBD2 matching 11 bases. The V segment lost 0 bases and the J segment 7 bases; nucleotides outside the gene matches: 5. The CDR3 runs 16 residues. Germline loops: CDR1 MGHRA, CDR2 YSYEKL.

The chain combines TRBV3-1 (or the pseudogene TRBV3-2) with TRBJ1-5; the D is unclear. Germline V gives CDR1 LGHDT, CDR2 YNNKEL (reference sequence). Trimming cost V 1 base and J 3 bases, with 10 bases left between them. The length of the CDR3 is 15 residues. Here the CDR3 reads CASSQVAGINQPQHF. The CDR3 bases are TGTGCCAGCAGCCAAGTAGCCGGAATCAATCAGCCCCAGCATTTT.

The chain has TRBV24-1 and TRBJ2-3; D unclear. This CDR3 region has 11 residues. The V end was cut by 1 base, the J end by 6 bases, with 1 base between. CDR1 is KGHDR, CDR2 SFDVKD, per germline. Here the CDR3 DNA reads TGTGCCACCAGTGATTTCGATACGCAGTATTTT. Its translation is CATSDFDTQYF.

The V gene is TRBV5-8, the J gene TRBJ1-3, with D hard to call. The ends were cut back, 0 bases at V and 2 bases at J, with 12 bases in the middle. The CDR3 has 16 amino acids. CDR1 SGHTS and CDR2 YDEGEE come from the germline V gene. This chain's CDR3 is CASSLEMGLAGNTIYF. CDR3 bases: TGTGCCAGCAGCTTGGAAATGGGATTGGCTGGAAACACCATATATTTT.

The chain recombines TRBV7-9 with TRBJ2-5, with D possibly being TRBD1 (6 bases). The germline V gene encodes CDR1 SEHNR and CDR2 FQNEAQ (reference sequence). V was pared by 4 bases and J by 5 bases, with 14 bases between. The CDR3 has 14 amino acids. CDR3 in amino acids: CASSSRGPRETQYF. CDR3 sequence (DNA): TGTGCCAGCAGCTCCAGGGGTCCCAGGGAGACCCAGTACTTC. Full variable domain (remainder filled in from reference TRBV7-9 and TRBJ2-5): DTGVSQNPRHKITKRGQNVTFRCDPISEHNRLYWYRQTLGQGPEFLTYFQNEAQLEKSRLLSDRFSAERPKGSFSTLEIQRTEQGDSAMYLCASSSRGPRETQYFGPGTRLLVL.

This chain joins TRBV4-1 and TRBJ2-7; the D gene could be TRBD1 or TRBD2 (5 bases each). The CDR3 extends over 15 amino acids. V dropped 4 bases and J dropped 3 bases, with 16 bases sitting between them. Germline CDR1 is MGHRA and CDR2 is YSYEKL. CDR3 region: CASSPPGTVVYEQYF. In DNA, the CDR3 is TGCGCCAGCAGCCCGCCCGGGACGGTGGTCTACGAGCAGTACTTC.

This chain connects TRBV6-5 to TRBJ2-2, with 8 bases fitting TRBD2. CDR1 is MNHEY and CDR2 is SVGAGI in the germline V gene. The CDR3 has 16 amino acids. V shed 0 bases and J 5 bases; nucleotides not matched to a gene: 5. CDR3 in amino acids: CASSYSGTSPTGELFF. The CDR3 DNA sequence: TGTGCCAGCAGTTACTCGGGGACTAGTCCGACCGGGGAGCTGTTTTTT.